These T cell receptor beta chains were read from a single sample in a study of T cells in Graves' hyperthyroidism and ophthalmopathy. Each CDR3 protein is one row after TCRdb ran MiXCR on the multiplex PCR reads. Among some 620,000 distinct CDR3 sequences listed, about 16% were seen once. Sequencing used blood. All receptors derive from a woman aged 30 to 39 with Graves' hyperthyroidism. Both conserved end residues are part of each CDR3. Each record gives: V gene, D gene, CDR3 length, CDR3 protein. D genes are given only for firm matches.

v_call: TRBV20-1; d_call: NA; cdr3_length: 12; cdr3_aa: CSARQNTYGYTF
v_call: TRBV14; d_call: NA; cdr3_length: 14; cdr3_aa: CASSRDSLVDGYTF
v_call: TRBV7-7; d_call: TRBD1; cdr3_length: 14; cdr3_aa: CASSLGDRGQTQYF
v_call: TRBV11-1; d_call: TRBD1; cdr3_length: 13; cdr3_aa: CASSPGTGLEQYF
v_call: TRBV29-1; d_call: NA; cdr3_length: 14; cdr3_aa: CSVEDGEEGYGYTF
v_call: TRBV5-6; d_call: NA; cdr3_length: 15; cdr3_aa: CASSIHARPRYEQYF
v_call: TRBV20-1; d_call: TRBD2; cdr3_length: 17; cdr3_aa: CSALTPVTSGEGDTQYF
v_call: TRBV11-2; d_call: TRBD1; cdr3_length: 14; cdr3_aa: CASSLGQGIIEQYF
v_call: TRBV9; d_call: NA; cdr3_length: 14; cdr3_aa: CASSGGVQGYGYTF
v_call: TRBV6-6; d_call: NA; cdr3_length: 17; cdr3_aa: CASSYSGRRGPLDTQYF
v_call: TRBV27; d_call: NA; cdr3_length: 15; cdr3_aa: CASSLIGSFNQPQHF
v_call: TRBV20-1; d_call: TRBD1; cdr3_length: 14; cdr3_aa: CSAIPGQGAVEQYF
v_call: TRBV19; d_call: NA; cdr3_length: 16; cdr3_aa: CASTLGGGSVNQPQHF
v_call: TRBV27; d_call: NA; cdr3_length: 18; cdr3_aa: CASSPFLIDSYRDSPLHF
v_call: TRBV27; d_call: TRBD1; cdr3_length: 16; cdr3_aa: CASRPHGTGATDTQYF
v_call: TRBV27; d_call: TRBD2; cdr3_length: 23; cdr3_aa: CASSLYLRGLPALAGGSTDTQYF
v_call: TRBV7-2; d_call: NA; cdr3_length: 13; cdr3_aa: CASSFSNTGELFF
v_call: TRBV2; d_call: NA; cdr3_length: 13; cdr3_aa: CASRQGRTDTQYF
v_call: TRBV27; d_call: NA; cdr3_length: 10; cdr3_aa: CASKADTQYF
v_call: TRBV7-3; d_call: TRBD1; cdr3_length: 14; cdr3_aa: CASSLQGGAETQYF
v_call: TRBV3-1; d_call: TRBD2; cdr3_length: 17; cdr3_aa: CASSLGFTSGSVDTQYF
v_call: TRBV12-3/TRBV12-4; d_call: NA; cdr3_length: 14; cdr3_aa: CASSFVGYTYEQYF
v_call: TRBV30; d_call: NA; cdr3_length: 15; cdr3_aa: CAWSGDTFSNRPQHF
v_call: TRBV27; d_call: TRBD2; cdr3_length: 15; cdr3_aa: CASSLKRDFNNEQFF
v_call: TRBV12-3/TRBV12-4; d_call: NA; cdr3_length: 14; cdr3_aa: CASSLVVYYTEAFF
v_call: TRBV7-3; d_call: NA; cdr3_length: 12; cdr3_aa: CASSFPGERATF
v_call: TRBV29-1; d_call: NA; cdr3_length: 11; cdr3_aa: CSEVENTEAFF
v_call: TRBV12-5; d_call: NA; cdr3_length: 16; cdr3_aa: CASGLVPRTGTNEQFF
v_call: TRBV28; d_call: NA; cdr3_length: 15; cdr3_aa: CASSFSGGSNQPQHF
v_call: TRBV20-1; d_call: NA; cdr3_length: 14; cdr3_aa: CSARGGSLRNEQFF
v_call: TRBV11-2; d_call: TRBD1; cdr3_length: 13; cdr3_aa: CASRTGQGDGYTF
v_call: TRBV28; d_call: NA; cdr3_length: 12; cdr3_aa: CASISGNYGYTF
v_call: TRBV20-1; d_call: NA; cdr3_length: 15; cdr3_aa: CSARDRDSTGNTIYF
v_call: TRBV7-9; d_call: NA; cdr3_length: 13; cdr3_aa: CASSPLLADEQFF
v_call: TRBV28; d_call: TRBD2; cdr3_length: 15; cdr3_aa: CASRIRLAGGNEQFF
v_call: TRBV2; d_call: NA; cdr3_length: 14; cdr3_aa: CASRAGRNTGELFF
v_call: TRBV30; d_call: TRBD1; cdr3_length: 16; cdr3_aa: CAWSPGQGVAKNIQYF
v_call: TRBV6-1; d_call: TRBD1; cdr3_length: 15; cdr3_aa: CASSLWTGSHNEQFF
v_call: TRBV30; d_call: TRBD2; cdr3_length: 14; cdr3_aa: CAWSVGGVSSEQYF
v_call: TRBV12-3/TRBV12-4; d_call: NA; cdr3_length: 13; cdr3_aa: CASSLEIAHEQFF
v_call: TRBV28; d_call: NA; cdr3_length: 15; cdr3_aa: CASSPPGSSQNIQYF
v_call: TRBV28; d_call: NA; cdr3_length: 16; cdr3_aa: CASSLPTPTDNEKLFF
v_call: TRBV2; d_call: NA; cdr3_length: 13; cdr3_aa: CASSERGTGELFF
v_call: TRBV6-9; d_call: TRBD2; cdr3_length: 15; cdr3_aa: CASSYPSGSLETQYF
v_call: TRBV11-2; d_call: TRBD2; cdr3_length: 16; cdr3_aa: CASSSGGHREGETQYF
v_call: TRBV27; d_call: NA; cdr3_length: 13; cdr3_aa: CASTLTRSREQFF
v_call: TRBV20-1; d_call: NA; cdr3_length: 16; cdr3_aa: CSARSDSSVFPDTQYF
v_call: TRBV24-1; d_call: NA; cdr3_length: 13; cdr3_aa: CATSDLSNQPQHF